The 8 T cell receptor beta chains reported below all come from one sample, sequenced in a study of response to subunit inactivated influenza vaccine. One entry per CDR3 protein results from TCRdb running MiXCR on the RT-PCR reads. Of 550,000 to 800,000 distinct CDR3 sequences in the sample, approximately 15% are singletons; the top ten hold 6.5% to 8.5%. The sample was PBMCs from blood, taken around two weeks before vaccination. These receptors were collected from a man in his fifties or sixties who received an inactivated influenza vaccine.

This clonotype showed up just a few times. The chain joins TRBV7-9 to TRBJ2-3; a possible D gene is TRBD2 (6 bases). This CDR3 spans 17 amino acids. Germline CDR1 and CDR2: SEHNR and FQNEAQ (reference sequence). The germline V and J ends were trimmed by 3 bases and 5 bases, with 21 bases remaining between them. The CDR3 sequence is CASSLLGTLNQGDTQYF. CDR3 coding DNA: TGTGCCAGCAGCTTGCTCGGGACTCTCAACCAGGGAGATACGCAGTATTTT.

V and J are TRBV29-1 and TRBJ2-4; 9 nucleotides line up with TRBD1. The germline V gene encodes CDR1 SQVTM and CDR2 ANQGSEA. V gave up 6 bases and J gave up 9 bases; unmatched junction bases: 15. The length of the CDR3 is 15 residues. CDR3 DNA sequence: TGCAGCGTAGAGAGCATGGGACAGGGTGGCCTCATTCAGTACTTC. Translating it yields CSVESMGQGGLIQYF. The full variable domain, its missing parts supplied by reference TRBV29-1 and TRBJ2-4, is SAVISQKPSRDICQRGTSLTIQCQVDSQVTMMFWYRQQPGQSLTLIATANQGSEATYESGFVIDKFPISRPNLTFSTLTVSNMSPEDSSIYLCSVESMGQGGLIQYFGAGTRLSVL.

The sample holds a few counts of this clonotype. The gene calls are TRBV20-1 and TRBJ1-2; D may be TRBD1 (5 bases). The CDR3 has 12 residues. Germline CDR1 is DFQATT and CDR2 is SNEGSKA (reference sequence). The ends were cut back, 7 bases at V and 7 bases at J, with 16 bases in the middle. As DNA, the CDR3 is TGCAGTGGGGAATTGGGGCCGGGTGGCTACACCTTC. It is translated as CSGELGPGGYTF.

The chain joins TRBV2 to TRBJ2-1; maybe TRBD2 (6 bases). The CDR3 covers 13 residues. Germline V gives CDR1 SNHLY, CDR2 FYNNEI. Trimming removed 9 bases at V and 5 bases at J, with 14 bases between. CDR3 nucleotides: TGTGCCAGGTCGCTTGGAGGGGACAATGAGCAGTTCTTC. It yields the protein CARSLGGDNEQFF.

This clonotype turned up a few times. The V and J genes are TRBV4-2 and TRBJ2-1; TRBD2 matches 8 bases. The trim removed 2 bases at V and 9 bases at J, leaving 3 bases unmatched. Germline lookup yields CDR1 LGHNA and CDR2 YNFKEQ. The CDR3 sequence is 13 residues long. The CDR3 region is CASSQPGGGEQFF. The CDR3, as DNA: TGTGCCAGCAGCCAACCGGGGGGGGGTGAGCAGTTCTTC.

This clonotype was observed a few times. This rearrangement joins TRBV10-3 to TRBJ2-5, with D possibly matching TRBD2 (5 bases). The ends were cut back, 6 bases at V and 2 bases at J, with 10 bases in the middle. Germline V gives CDR1 ENHRY, CDR2 SYGVKD. The CDR3 spans 13 residues. The CDR3 DNA sequence: TGTGCCATCAGCCGGGAACCTCAAGAGACCCAGTACTTC. Protein product: CAISREPQETQYF.

The chain recombines TRBV20-1 with TRBJ1-1, with D uncertain. This CDR3 spans 13 amino acids. V lost 3 bases, J lost 5 bases, and 13 bases lay in between. Germline-derived CDR1 and CDR2 are DFQATT and SNEGSKA (reference sequence). Here the CDR3 reads CSARGIMGTEAFF. The CDR3 nucleotides are TGCAGTGCTAGGGGTATTATGGGGACTGAAGCTTTCTTT.

The genes are TRBV11-1 and TRBJ2-1; 10 nucleotides line up with TRBD1. Trimming at V came to 1 base and at J to 6 bases, leaving 6 bases not matched to a gene. This CDR3 comprises 16 residues. Germline CDR1 is SGHAT and CDR2 is FQDESV (reference sequence). The CDR3, as DNA: TGTGCCAGCAGCTTAGGCGGGACAGGGGTAACCAATGAGCAGTTCTTC. Amino acid sequence: CASSLGGTGVTNEQFF.